This TCR beta chain was found in a study of vaccination effects on CD4 cells after COVID-19. Whole-study results and caveats: There was marked clonal contraction among infection- and vaccine-induced clones late after vaccination.

Method: immunoSEQ multiplex PCR; TCRdb's copy keeps in-frame clones and lacks some. The table includes tens of thousands of clones, around 80% detected once. Between the trimmed V and J ends, which lost 0 bases and 4 bases, there was a span of 9 bases. CDR1 is LGHNA and CDR2 is YNFKEQ in the germline V gene. The CDR3 length is 14 residues. This clone occurred a few times. What it binds is not known. Peptide-pool stimulation followed by sequencing identified expanded antigen-specific CD4+ clonotypes in the ViraFEST assay. CD4+ T cell isolation took place after approximately 11 days of culture. Previously uninfected by SARS-CoV-2, the vaccine recipients also showed negative nucleocapsid antibodies. The researchers cultured 1.5 million to 2.5 million PBMC per well with roughly 11 IU/ml IL-2 and roughly 10 ug/ml peptides. Half the medium was swapped for IL-2 medium on days 3 and 7.

The chain recombines TRBV4-2 with TRBJ1-2; unclear D gene. The receptor comes from a human donor who received a COVID-19 vaccine. Sequenced material: CD4+ T cells from PBMCs cultured with HCoV-NL63 spike peptides, taken before COVID-19 vaccination. CDR3 in amino acids: CASSQDTQAYGYTF. CDR3 nucleotides: TGTGCCAGCAGCCAAGATACGCAGGCCTATGGCTACACCTTC.